The clone carrying this T cell receptor (beta chain) appeared many times. MiXCR, applied by TCRdb to the 5' RACE reads, yields one record per CDR3 protein. The table shows about 21,000 distinct CDR3 sequences, with 4.6% occurring only once. These data belong to a study of spatial heterogeneity in lung cancer. The time point denotes: sample taken at primary tumor resection. The sequenced material consisted of unsorted whole RNA from tumor, nontumor lung or frozen PBMC. Trimming stripped 6 bases from V and 4 bases from J, with 16 bases between. The CDR3 spans 14 residues. Germline CDR1 reads SNHLY; CDR2 reads FYNNEI.

The sample consisted of PBMCs, taken at surgery. The chain joins TRBV2 to TRBJ2-7, with D possibly matching TRBD2 (5 bases). The TCR comes from a male donor with early-stage non-small cell lung cancer. CDR3 in DNA: TGTGCCAGCAGAGACGGACTGCTAGGATACGAGCAGTACTTC. The encoded protein is CASRDGLLGYEQYF.